The clone carrying this TCR beta chain was seen at least ten times. The entry originates in a study of regulatory T cells in long-lasting Graves disease. Time point given: newly diagnosed GD, antithyroid drugs for less than 3 months. PBMCs were the source of the RNA used for TCR sequencing. Arm-PCR of CDR3 regions and iRepertoire HTBI primers were the basis on which TCR beta libraries were built. From the multiplex PCR reads, TCRdb called clonotypes with MiXCR, one entry per CDR3 protein. The table has 400,000 to 450,000 distinct CDR3 sequences, less than 20% seen once. This CDR3 is 13 amino acids long. V dropped 6 bases and J dropped 9 bases, with 15 bases sitting between them. A further study also used this sample, focusing on T cells in Graves' hyperthyroidism and ophthalmopathy.

Sequenced here: peripheral blood mononuclear cells (PBMCs), sampled at new diagnosis, from a patient treated with antithyroid drugs. The chain carries TRBV12-3 or TRBV12-4 and TRBJ2-1; D unresolved. The TCR comes from a woman under 40 with Graves disease. The DNA of the CDR3 is TGTGCCAGCAGCCCCGGACCAGTCGGTGAGCAGTTCTTC. Amino acids: CASSPGPVGEQFF.